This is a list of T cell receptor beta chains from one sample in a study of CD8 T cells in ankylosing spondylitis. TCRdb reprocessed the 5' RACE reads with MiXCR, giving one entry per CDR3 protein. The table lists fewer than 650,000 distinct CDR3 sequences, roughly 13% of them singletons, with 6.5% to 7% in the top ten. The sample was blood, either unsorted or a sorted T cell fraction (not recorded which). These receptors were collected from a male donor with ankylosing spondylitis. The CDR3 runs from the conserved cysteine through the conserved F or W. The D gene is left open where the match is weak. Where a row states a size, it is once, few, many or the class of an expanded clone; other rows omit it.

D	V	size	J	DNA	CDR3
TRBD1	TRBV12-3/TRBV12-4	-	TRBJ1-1	TGTGCCAGCAGTCGCCGGGACAGGGAGGTTGAAGCTTTCTTT	CASSRRDREVEAFF
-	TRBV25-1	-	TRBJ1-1	TGTGCCAGCCATGAGAAAGGGGGGAACACTGAAGCTTTCTTT	CASHEKGGNTEAFF
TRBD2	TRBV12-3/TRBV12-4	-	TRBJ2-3	TGTGCCAGCAGTTTTCGGCTAGCGGACACAGATACGCAGTATTTT	CASSFRLADTDTQYF
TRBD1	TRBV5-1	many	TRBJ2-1	TGCGCCAGCAGCTTGAGGACAGGGAGCCTTTCGTCAAACCTCGACAATGAGCAGTTCTTC	CASSLRTGSLSSNLDNEQFF
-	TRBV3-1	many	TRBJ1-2	TGTGCCAGCAGCCTGTCGTCGACAGGCGGCTACACCTTC	CASSLSSTGGYTF
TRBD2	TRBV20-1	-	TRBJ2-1	TGCAGTGCTAGAGCCCTACCTCTAGCGGGAGGTCCGAGCTCCTACAATGAGCAGTTCTTC	CSARALPLAGGPSSYNEQFF
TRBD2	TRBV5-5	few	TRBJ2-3	TGTGCCAGCAGCCGTAGCGGGAGGGACACAGATACGCAGTATTTT	CASSRSGRDTDTQYF
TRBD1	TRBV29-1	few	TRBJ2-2	TGCAGCGTTGGGACAGGGCCGCAAGGAGGGGAGCTGTTTTTT	CSVGTGPQGGELFF
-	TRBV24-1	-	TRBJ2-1	TGTGCCACCAGTGAATTTCATGAGCAGTTCTTC	CATSEFHEQFF
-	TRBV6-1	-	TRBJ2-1	TGTGCCAGCAGTGTAGACAGGTCCACCTTCAATGAGCAGTTCTTC	CASSVDRSTFNEQFF
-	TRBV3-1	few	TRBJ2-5	TGTGCCAGCAGCCAACAACAGGGCCCCCAAGAGACCCAGTACTTC	CASSQQQGPQETQYF
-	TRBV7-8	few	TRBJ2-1	TGTGCCAGCAGCCTCGCGGGGCGGAACTACAATGAGCAGTTCTTC	CASSLAGRNYNEQFF
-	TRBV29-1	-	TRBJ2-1	TGCAGCGTTGGTCCGCTGCTGGGCAATGAGCAGTTCTTC	CSVGPLLGNEQFF
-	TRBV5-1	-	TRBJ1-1	TGCGCCAGCAGCTTCTCGGTGAGGCTAAACACTGAAGCTTTCTTT	CASSFSVRLNTEAFF
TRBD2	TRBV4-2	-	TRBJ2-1	TGTGCCAGCAGCCAGGGAACTAGCGGGAGGGCCTCATACAATGAGCAGTTCTTC	CASSQGTSGRASYNEQFF
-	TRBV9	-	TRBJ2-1	TGTGCCAGCAGCGGGAGGGGGACAGCATATTACAATGAGCAGTTCTTC	CASSGRGTAYYNEQFF
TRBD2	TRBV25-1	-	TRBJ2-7	TGTGCCAGCAGTGAAGGGACTAGCGGGAGGTCAAACTACGAGCAGTACTTC	CASSEGTSGRSNYEQYF
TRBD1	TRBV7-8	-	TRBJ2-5	TGTGCCAGCAGCTCCAAACAGGGGCAAGAGACCCAGTACTTC	CASSSKQGQETQYF
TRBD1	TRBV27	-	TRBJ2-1	TGTGCCAGCAGTTATCGGGCCCGGGGGACAGGGACCGGCCGTGAGCAGTTCTTC	CASSYRARGTGTGREQFF
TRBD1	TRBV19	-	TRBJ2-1	TGTGCCAGTAGTATAGGGGGACAGGTTGGTTATAATGAGCAGTTCTTC	CASSIGGQVGYNEQFF
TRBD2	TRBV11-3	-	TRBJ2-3	TGTGCCAGCAGCTTCGGGCTAGCGGGGACAGATACGCAGTATTTT	CASSFGLAGTDTQYF
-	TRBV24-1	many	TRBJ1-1	TGTGCCACGGGGGGGACTGAAGCTTTCTTT	CATGGTEAFF
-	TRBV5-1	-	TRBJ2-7	TGCGCCAGCAGCGAGTTACCGGACGCGACCTACGAGCAGTACTTC	CASSELPDATYEQYF
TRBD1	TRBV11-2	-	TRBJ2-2	TGTGCCAGCACCGGGACAGGGGGATGGAGACTAGACTTGACGAACACCGGGGAGCTGTTTTTT	CASTGTGGWRLDLTNTGELFF
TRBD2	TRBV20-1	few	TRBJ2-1	TGCAGTGCTAGAAATGCGGGAGACAATGAGCAGTTCTTC	CSARNAGDNEQFF
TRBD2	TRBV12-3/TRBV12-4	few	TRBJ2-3	TGTGCCAGCAGTCAAAGCGGGAGGGCCACAGATACGCAGTATTTT	CASSQSGRATDTQYF
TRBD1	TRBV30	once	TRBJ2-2	TGTGCCCGCCTGGACAGGGGAATGACCGGGGAGCTGTTTTTT	CARLDRGMTGELFF
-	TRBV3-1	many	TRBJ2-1	TGTGCCAGCAGCCTCAATCTGGGAAGGTACAATGAGCAGTTCTTC	CASSLNLGRYNEQFF
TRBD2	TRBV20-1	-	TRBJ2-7	TGCAGTGCTAGCGGGGGGGTCCCCTACGAGCAGTACTTC	CSASGGVPYEQYF
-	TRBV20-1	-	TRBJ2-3	TGCAGTGCTAGGGTTCCGCGCGGGACCACAGATACGCAGTATTTT	CSARVPRGTTDTQYF
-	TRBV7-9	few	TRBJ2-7	TGTGCCAGCACCCCTGTGTCCGGTGAGCAGTACTTC	CASTPVSGEQYF
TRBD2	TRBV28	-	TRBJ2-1	TGTGCCAGCAGTTTAGCTGATTCTGGGACTAGCGGGAGAGTTGAGCAGTTCTTC	CASSLADSGTSGRVEQFF
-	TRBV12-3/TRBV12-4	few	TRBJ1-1	TGTGCCAGCAGTTCCCTCCCGGGGCTGGAAGCTTTCTTT	CASSSLPGLEAFF
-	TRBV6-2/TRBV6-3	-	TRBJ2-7	TGTGCCAGCACCACTCGCATGTTGGTAACCTACGAGCAGTACTTC	CASTTRMLVTYEQYF
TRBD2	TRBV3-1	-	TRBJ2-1	TGTGCCAGCAGCCAAAGACTAGCGGGTTTCGACAATGAGCAGTTCTTC	CASSQRLAGFDNEQFF
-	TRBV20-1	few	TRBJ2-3	TGCAGTGCTGGACCGGGACGGAGCTTT	CSAGPGRSF
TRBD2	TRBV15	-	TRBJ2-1	TGTGCCACCAGCAGAGTACTAGCGGGAGGGGGCGAGCAGTTCTTC	CATSRVLAGGGEQFF
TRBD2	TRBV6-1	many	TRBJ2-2	TGTGCCAGCAATGAGCGGGAAACCGGGGAGCTGTTTTTT	CASNERETGELFF
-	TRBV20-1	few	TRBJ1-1	TGCAGTGCTAGCAGTCAGGGGACCACTGAAGCTTTCTTT	CSASSQGTTEAFF
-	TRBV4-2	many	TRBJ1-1	TGTGCCAGCACCCGTCGGGTCGGGGGCACTGAAGCTTTCTTT	CASTRRVGGTEAFF